The 28 T cell receptor beta chains below come from one sample, sequenced in a study of CD8 T cells in ankylosing spondylitis. TCRdb recomputed calls from the 5' RACE reads with MiXCR, one row per CDR3 protein. Of 240,000 or so distinct CDR3 sequences detected, about 10% appear once; the ten largest clones hold around 6.5%. Sequenced: blood, either unsorted or a sorted T cell fraction (not recorded which). These receptors all stem from a male donor with ankylosing spondylitis or in good health (not recorded which).

The rearrangement links TRBV29-1 to TRBJ2-5; D might be TRBD1 (5 bases). Per germline, CDR1 SQVTM and CDR2 ANQGSEA. The ends were cut back, 6 bases at V and 2 bases at J, with 10 bases in the middle. The CDR3 consists of 12 residues. CDR3 DNA: TGCAGCGTAGGGGTTCAACAAGAGACCCAGTACTTC. Protein product: CSVGVQQETQYF.

This clonotype was seen repeatedly, ten times or more. The chain recombines TRBV24-1 with TRBJ2-1; 9 bases are shared with TRBD2. V shed 4 bases and J 9 bases; nucleotides not matched to a gene: 18. The CDR3 covers 18 residues. The V gene's germline CDR1 is KGHDR and CDR2 SFDVKD. The CDR3 region is CATSEFRLAGGRGSEQFF. In nucleotides, the CDR3 is TGTGCCACCAGTGAGTTCCGACTTGCGGGGGGGCGAGGGTCTGAGCAGTTCTTC.

This clonotype occurred a few times. The CDR3 DNA follows: TGTGCCAGCAGCTTACATGGGACTAGCGGGTGGAATGAGCAGTTCTTC. This codes for CASSLHGTSGWNEQFF. The chain is built from TRBV7-3 and TRBJ2-1, with 12 nucleotides matching TRBD2. Germline V gene sequence: CDR1 SGHTA, CDR2 FQGTGA. Trimming took 2 bases from V and 7 from J; bases not matched to a gene: 6. The CDR3 has 16 amino acids. The full variable domain, in which reference TRBV7-3 and TRBJ2-1 provide the parts outside the CDR3, is GAGVSQTPSNKVTEKGKYVELRCDPISGHTALYWYRQSLGQGPEFLIYFQGTGAADDSGLPNDRFFAVRPEGSVSTLKIQRTERGDSAVYLCASSLHGTSGWNEQFFGPGTRLTVL.

At least ten counts were recorded for this clonotype. This chain links TRBV20-1 with TRBJ2-5, with D possibly matching TRBD2 (7 bases). The CDR3 extends over 13 amino acids. From germline, CDR1 is DFQATT and CDR2 SNEGSKA (reference sequence). V dropped 4 bases and J dropped 9 bases, with 18 bases sitting between them. The CDR3 bases are TGCAGTGCTAAGGAGGGGGGGCTCGCGGCCCAGTACTTC. Amino acid sequence: CSAKEGGLAAQYF.

The chain carries TRBV5-1 and TRBJ1-6; D not resolved. CDR3 length equals 14 residues. The germline V and J ends were trimmed by 0 bases and 5 bases, with 6 bases remaining between them. Looked up from germline, CDR1 is SGHRS and CDR2 is YFSETQ. In DNA form, the CDR3 reads TGCGCCAGCAGCTTGGAACCGGATAATTCACCCCTCCACTTT. Encoded protein: CASSLEPDNSPLHF.

This clonotype came up many times. The gene calls are TRBV18 and TRBJ1-1; D gene uncertain. The ends were cut back, 4 bases at V and 4 bases at J, with 10 bases in the middle. From germline, CDR1 is KGHSH and CDR2 LQKENI. The CDR3 extends over 13 amino acids. The CDR3 DNA reads TGTGCCAGCTCACGGGAGCCGGTCACTGAAGCTTTCTTT. It translates to CASSREPVTEAFF.

This clonotype was counted at least ten times. The chain carries TRBV20-1 and TRBJ2-3, with TRBD2 matching 8 bases. The CDR3 runs to 15 residues. J gave up 6 bases and V 3 bases, and 11 bases lay outside the gene matches. Germline values: CDR1 DFQATT, CDR2 SNEGSKA (reference sequence). In DNA form, the CDR3 reads TGCAGTGCTAGCGCGGCGGGGGGATCCCACGATACGCAGTATTTT. Amino acids: CSASAAGGSHDTQYF.

This clonotype occurred a few times. This chain's CDR3 is CASSYGTSGRGGQETQYF. The DNA of the CDR3 is TGTGCCAGCAGTTACGGTACTAGCGGGAGAGGGGGTCAAGAGACCCAGTACTTC. The V and J genes are TRBV6-5 and TRBJ2-5; 11 bases match TRBD2. Germline V gene lookup returns CDR1 MNHEY and CDR2 SVGAGI. After removal of 2 bases from V and 2 bases from J, the junction contained 10 bases not matched to a gene. The CDR3 has 18 residues.

This CDR3 reads CASSLRFWVWANTGELFF. The CDR3 DNA follows: TGTGCCAGCAGCTTGAGGTTTTGGGTTTGGGCTAACACCGGGGAGCTGTTTTTT. V gene TRBV5-5 combines with J gene TRBJ2-2; D is uncertain. From germline, CDR1 is SGHKS and CDR2 YYEKEE (reference sequence). This CDR3 comprises 18 residues. V was trimmed by 1 base and J by 2 bases, leaving 18 bases between them.

Only a few counts were recorded for this clonotype. V usage is TRBV5-1 and J usage is TRBJ2-5; D is uncertain. The ends were cut back, 7 bases at V and 0 bases at J, with 7 bases in the middle. This CDR3 contains 12 residues. CDR1 is SGHRS and CDR2 is YFSETQ in the germline V gene. CDR3 DNA: TGCGCCAGCGGCCCAGACCAAGAGACCCAGTACTTC. Translation: CASGPDQETQYF.

This clonotype came up many times. The chain links TRBV28 to TRBJ2-7; 14 bases agree with TRBD2. The germline CDR1 and CDR2 sequences are MDHEN and SYDVKM. The V gene end was trimmed by 6 bases and the J gene end by 3 bases; junction bases not matched to a gene: 7. This CDR3 is built from 16 residues. CDR3 protein: CASSLTSGRAIYEQYF. The CDR3, as DNA: TGTGCCAGCAGCCTGACTAGCGGGAGGGCCATCTACGAGCAGTACTTC. The whole variable domain, remainder taken from reference TRBV28 and TRBJ2-7, is DVKVTQSSRYLVKRTGEKVFLECVQDMDHENMFWYRQDPGLGLRLIYFSYDVKMKEKGDIPEGYSVSREKKERFSLILESASTNQTSMYLCASSLTSGRAIYEQYFGPGTRLTVT.

This clonotype was counted at least ten times. This chain links TRBV20-1 with TRBJ2-1; 10 bases match TRBD2. V lost 3 bases to trimming and J lost 0 bases; unmatched junction nucleotides: 17. There are 20 residues in the CDR3. CDR1 and CDR2 from the germline V gene are DFQATT and SNEGSKA (reference sequence). The CDR3: CSASIRAAAGGIFSYNEQFF. In nucleotides, the CDR3 is TGCAGTGCTAGTATTAGGGCAGCAGCGGGGGGGATCTTCTCCTACAATGAGCAGTTCTTC.

This clonotype came up a few times. This rearrangement joins TRBV3-1 to TRBJ1-2; the D is unclear. With 3 bases removed from V and 10 bases from J, the gap between germline ends came to 18 bases. The CDR3 totals 14 residues. The germline CDR1 and CDR2 sequences are LGHDT and YNNKEL (reference sequence). This CDR3 is CASSQSFLGKDYTF. The CDR3 DNA reads TGTGCCAGCAGCCAGAGTTTCCTGGGGAAGGACTACACCTTC.

The chain combines TRBV7-8 with TRBJ2-7, with a tentative D call TRBD2 (6 bases). The CDR3 contains 16 residues. V lost 2 bases and J lost 2, with 16 bases in between. Germline V lookup: CDR1 SGHVS, CDR2 FQNEAQ. For the CDR3, the DNA is TGTGCCAGCAGCTTACTTCTAGGCGGGGCGACCTACGAGCAGTACTTC. Residues: CASSLLLGGATYEQYF.

The genes are TRBV6-1 and TRBJ1-5; no definite D call. Trimming took off 5 bases at V and 0 bases at J, with 11 bases between the two ends. Germline V gene sequence: CDR1 MNHNS, CDR2 SASEGT. The CDR3 covers 15 residues. CDR3 sequence reads: CASSPRTVSNQPQHF. The CDR3 DNA is TGTGCCAGCAGTCCCCGGACCGTTAGCAATCAGCCCCAGCATTTT.

Many counts were recorded for this clonotype. V and J are TRBV20-1 and TRBJ2-7; possibly TRBD1 or TRBD2 for D (5 bases each). The V end lost 6 bases, the J end lost 4 bases, and 19 bases lay between the germline ends. Germline V gives CDR1 DFQATT, CDR2 SNEGSKA (reference sequence). This CDR3 has 14 residues. CDR3 residues: CSAQAGTSSYEQYF. DNA for the CDR3: TGCAGTGCCCAGGCAGGGACCAGCTCTTACGAGCAGTACTTC.

The rearrangement joins TRBV12-3 or TRBV12-4 to TRBJ1-5; possible D gene TRBD1, 5 bases. The CDR3 is 13 amino acids. The germline V and J ends were trimmed by 8 bases and 7 bases, with 15 bases remaining between them. The CDR3 protein is CASGIRANQPQHF. CDR3 in DNA: TGTGCCAGCGGTATCAGGGCAAACCAGCCCCAGCATTTT.

This clonotype showed up just a few times. This rearrangement joins TRBV5-1 to TRBJ2-1; D is unclear. CDR1 and CDR2 (germline): SGHRS, YFSETQ. The CDR3 is 12 amino acids. The ends were cut back, 9 bases at V and 5 bases at J, with 12 bases in the middle. This chain's CDR3 is CATVVGNNEQFF. The CDR3 nucleotides are TGCGCCACAGTAGTTGGGAACAATGAGCAGTTCTTC.

This clonotype was recorded a few times. The chain has TRBV19 and TRBJ1-4; TRBD1 agrees at 10 bases. The J segment lost 6 bases and the V segment lost 4 bases, leaving 2 bases of the junction unmatched. The CDR3 has 14 residues. CDR1 is LNHDA, CDR2 SQIVND, per germline (reference sequence). This chain's CDR3 is CASSTGTGDEKLFF. CDR3 in DNA: TGTGCCAGTAGTACCGGGACAGGGGATGAAAAACTGTTTTTT. The variable domain in full, completed from reference TRBV19 and TRBJ1-4, reads DGGITQSPKYLFRKEGQNVTLSCEQNLNHDAMYWYRQDPGQGLRLIYYSQIVNDFQKGDIAEGYSVSREKKESFPLTVTSAQKNPTAFYLCASSTGTGDEKLFFGSGTQLSVL.

The J gene is TRBJ1-2, the V gene TRBV10-3, with a possible D match to TRBD1 (6 bases). Looked up from germline, CDR1 is ENHRY and CDR2 is SYGVKD. This CDR3 comprises 15 residues. V was trimmed by 0 bases and J by 4 bases, leaving 12 bases between them. The CDR3 DNA reads as TGTGCCATCAGTGAGTCGAAGGGGGTTCCCTATGGCTACACCTTC. Translated: CAISESKGVPYGYTF.

This clonotype has a count of ten or more. The chain has TRBV7-9 and TRBJ2-7, with D possibly being TRBD2 (6 bases). This CDR3 is built from 13 residues. Trimming removed 5 bases from V and 0 bases from J, with 8 bases in between. Germline-derived CDR1 and CDR2 are SEHNR and FQNEAQ (reference sequence). The CDR3 protein is CASSGDSSYEQYF. The CDR3 DNA reads TGTGCCAGCAGCGGGGACTCCTCCTACGAGCAGTACTTC.

In the case of this clonotype: Being one base from a much bigger clone, this may be a read error. The chain couples TRBV29-1 to TRBJ2-5, with 11 positions matching TRBD2. With V trimmed by 0 bases and J by 1 base, 10 bases remained unmatched. CDR3 size: 18 residues. Germline V gene lookup returns CDR1 SQVTM and CDR2 ANQGSEA. The CDR3 nucleotides are TGCAGCGTTGAAGATTTGACCGGGACTAGCGGCCTCCAAGAGACCCAGTACTTC. Protein: CSVEDLTGTSGLQETQYF.

The table lists this clonotype with many counts. This chain uses TRBV20-1 with TRBJ2-1; 10 bases line up with TRBD2. The J segment lost 5 bases and the V segment lost 2 bases, leaving 9 bases of the junction unmatched. The CDR3 covers 16 residues. CDR1 is DFQATT, CDR2 SNEGSKA, per germline (reference sequence). In nucleotides, the CDR3 is TGCAGTGCTAGAAAGCTTCGAGCGGGAGGGAACAATGAGCAGTTCTTC. Translation: CSARKLRAGGNNEQFF.

This clonotype came up many times. The chain has TRBV6-1 and TRBJ1-2; tentatively, D is TRBD1 (6 bases). This CDR3 contains 13 residues. V was shortened by 6 bases and J by 5 bases, with 13 bases between the two germline ends. The germline gives CDR1 MNHNS, CDR2 SASEGT. The CDR3 DNA sequence: TGTGCCAGCAGGGAACAGGGTTTTTATGGCTACACCTTC. Translated: CASREQGFYGYTF.

This clonotype was found many times. The chain joins TRBV5-1 to TRBJ1-2, with D perhaps matching TRBD1 (5 bases). Germline CDR1 and CDR2: SGHRS and YFSETQ. This CDR3 region has 11 residues. V was pared by 5 bases and J by 6 bases, with 8 bases between. The CDR3 bases are TGCGCCAGCAGGCCAGGGAATGGCTACACCTTC. Translating it yields CASRPGNGYTF.

The chain joins TRBV18 to TRBJ2-1; either TRBD1 or TRBD2 may fit D (5 bases each). Trimming removed 3 bases from V and 5 bases from J, with 14 bases in between. This CDR3 is 15 amino acids long. CDR1 and CDR2 (germline): KGHSH, LQKENI. Written as DNA, the CDR3 is TGTGCCAGCTCACCTGTAGTGGGGGTTAACAATGAGCAGTTCTTC. Protein product: CASSPVVGVNNEQFF.

V is TRBV5-1 and J is TRBJ2-1; TRBD2 matches at 8 bases. Per the germline V gene, CDR1 is SGHRS and CDR2 is YFSETQ. The V gene end was trimmed by 0 bases and the J gene end by 5 bases; junction bases not matched to a gene: 10. The CDR3 is made up of 17 amino acids. The CDR3 DNA follows: TGCGCCAGCAGCTTGGCCCGATGGACTAGCCGAAACAATGAGCAGTTCTTC. It is translated as CASSLARWTSRNNEQFF.

On this clonotype itself: Being one base from a much bigger clone, this may be a read error. This chain uses TRBV4-1 with TRBJ2-7; D perhaps matches TRBD2 (5 bases). This CDR3 region has 14 residues. Germline V CDR1 and CDR2: MGHRA, YSYEKL. The CDR3 nucleotides read TGCGCCAGCAGCCCGCCCGGGAAGACCTACGCGCAGTACTTC. This codes for CASSPPGKTYAQYF.